This TCR beta chain originates from a study of technical replicates of blood from several donors. The data were produced by immunoSEQ multiplex PCR, yet TCRdb's version contains in-frame clones alone and is incomplete. The top ten clones hold about 5% of a sample with about 53,000 clones, more than 70% of them seen once. This clone was seen once. The sequenced sample was PBMCs. This sequence originates from a human donor in good health. Some clones in this sample may be carry-over from other donors' samples.

Written as DNA, the CDR3 is TGTGCCAGCAGCTTCAGGACTAGCGGTACCTACGAGCAGTACTTC. Its protein is CASSFRTSGTYEQYF. The chain joins TRBV7-8 to TRBJ2-7; the match to TRBD2 covers 10 bases. Trimming removed 3 bases from V and 2 bases from J; junction bases left unmatched: 4. Germline assignment: CDR1 SGHVS and CDR2 FQNEAQ. The CDR3 length is 15 residues.